These 21 T cell receptor beta chains were all obtained from the same sample, sequenced in a study of T cells of healthy individuals. From the 5' RACE reads, TCRdb called clonotypes with MiXCR, one entry per CDR3 protein. The table has approximately 52,000 distinct CDR3 sequences, roughly 15% seen once. The receptors come from a human donor in good health.

The chain carries TRBV19 and TRBJ1-2; TRBD1 agrees at 10 bases. With V trimmed by 4 bases and J by 6 bases, 17 bases remained unmatched. Germline CDR1 reads LNHDA; CDR2 reads SQIVND (reference sequence). The CDR3 covers 18 residues. CDR3 in amino acids: CASSSAGTGAYKADGYTF. The CDR3 nucleotides read TGTGCCAGTAGTAGTGCCGGGACAGGGGCTTATAAGGCTGATGGCTACACCTTC. The full variable domain, its missing parts supplied by reference TRBV19 and TRBJ1-2, is DGGITQSPKYLFRKEGQNVTLSCEQNLNHDAMYWYRQDPGQGLRLIYYSQIVNDFQKGDIAEGYSVSREKKESFPLTVTSAQKNPTAFYLCASSSAGTGAYKADGYTFGSGTRLTVV.

This clonotype was counted ten times or more. The chain is built from TRBV7-2 and TRBJ2-3, with D maybe TRBD2 (7 bases). CDR3 length: 18 residues. Germline CDR1 SGHTA, CDR2 FQGNSA. V dropped 1 base and J dropped 7 bases, with 24 bases sitting between them. The CDR3 loop is CASSLDLGGRYLTNTQYF. For the CDR3, the DNA is TGTGCCAGCAGCTTAGACTTGGGGGGGCGATATCTTACGAATACGCAGTATTTT.

The chain couples TRBV19 to TRBJ2-3; either TRBD1 or TRBD2 may fit D (5 bases each). The V end was cut by 3 bases, the J end by 3 bases, with 19 bases between. The V gene's germline CDR1 is LNHDA and CDR2 SQIVND (reference sequence). This CDR3 has 17 amino acids. CDR3: CASSMGPIKAVTDTQYF. CDR3 bases: TGTGCCAGTAGTATGGGACCGATCAAGGCGGTAACAGATACGCAGTATTTT.

The chain couples TRBV7-2 to TRBJ1-1; D gene ambiguous. With 1 base removed from V and 2 bases from J, the gap between germline ends came to 8 bases. The CDR3 consists of 14 residues. Per the germline V gene, CDR1 is SGHTA and CDR2 is FQGNSA. In DNA, the CDR3 is TGTGCCAGCAGCTTAGTTTACCTAAACACTGAAGCTTTCTTT. Protein product: CASSLVYLNTEAFF. Full variable domain (missing parts from reference TRBV7-2 and TRBJ1-1): GAGVSQSPSNKVTEKGKDVELRCDPISGHTALYWYRQSLGQGLEFLIYFQGNSAPDKSGLPSDRFSAERTGGSVSTLTIQRTQQEDSAVYLCASSLVYLNTEAFFGQGTRLTVV.

This clonotype was picked up many times. The chain combines TRBV5-4 with TRBJ1-6; the match to TRBD1 covers 9 bases. The junction had 9 bases not matched to a gene; V was cut back by 7 bases and J by 4 bases. CDR1 is SGHNT and CDR2 is YYREEE in the germline V gene (reference sequence). The CDR3 has 16 residues. As DNA, the CDR3 is TGTGCCAGCCGAGATGAGGGACAGGGTTATAATTCACCCCTCCACTTT. This sequence encodes CASRDEGQGYNSPLHF.

This clonotype was observed a handful of times. This chain joins TRBV6-5 and TRBJ2-6; unclear D gene. This CDR3 contains 15 residues. V was cut by 2 bases and J by 2 bases, with 7 bases left in between. Germline loops: CDR1 MNHEY, CDR2 SVGAGI. The DNA for the CDR3 is TGTGCCAGCAGTTACGTGCTGGCTGGGGCCAACGTCCTGACTTTC. Protein: CASSYVLAGANVLTF.

The rearrangement links TRBV6-5 to TRBJ2-1; tentative D call: TRBD1 (5 bases). Deletions cut 8 bases from V and 0 bases from J, with 14 bases between. Germline CDR1 MNHEY, CDR2 SVGAGI. CDR3 size: 15 residues. In DNA, the CDR3 is TGTGCCAGCGCCGTGACAGCGAGCTCCTACAATGAGCAGTTCTTC. It codes for CASAVTASSYNEQFF.

The J gene is TRBJ2-3, the V gene TRBV2, with a tentative D call TRBD1 (5 bases). V was pared by 3 bases and J by 14 bases, with 18 bases between. CDR1 SNHLY and CDR2 FYNNEI come from the germline V gene. CDR3 length: 13 amino acids. The CDR3 spells CASSDVKGPQAYF. CDR3 in DNA: TGTGCCAGCAGTGACGTCAAGGGGCCCCAAGCGTATTTT.

This clonotype was detected many times. The chain has TRBV6-1 and TRBJ1-5; TRBD1 is a possible D gene (6 bases). There are 14 residues in the CDR3. Germline CDR1 and CDR2: MNHNS and SASEGT. V was clipped by 7 bases and J by 4 bases, with 14 bases between them. CDR3 protein: CASKEGGINQPQHF. In DNA form, the CDR3 reads TGTGCCAGCAAGGAAGGGGGGATTAATCAGCCCCAGCATTTT.

V gene TRBV9 combines with J gene TRBJ1-5, with 7 positions matching TRBD1. CDR3 size: 16 residues. Germline CDR1 is SGDLS and CDR2 is YYNGEE. Losses at the gene ends were 3 bases for V and 5 bases for J; bases not matched to a gene: 11. The CDR3 here is CASSESTGVWDQPQHF. CDR3 in DNA: TGTGCCAGCAGCGAGTCCACAGGGGTCTGGGATCAGCCCCAGCATTTT. The full variable domain, with the rest looked up from reference TRBV9 and TRBJ1-5, is DSGVTQTPKHLITATGQRVTLRCSPRSGDLSVYWYQQSLDQGLQFLIQYYNGEERAKGNILERFSAQQFPDLHSELNLSSLELGDSALYFCASSESTGVWDQPQHFGDGTRLSIL.

This clonotype was counted ten times or more. The chain carries TRBV5-4 and TRBJ1-2; no definite D call. From germline, CDR1 is SGHNT and CDR2 YYREEE (reference sequence). CDR3 length: 15 amino acids. Trimming pared 0 bases from V and 4 bases from J, leaving 13 bases between. The DNA of the CDR3 is TGTGCCAGCAGCTTGGGGACTAGGGTAGGCTATGGCTACACCTTC. Translation: CASSLGTRVGYGYTF. The full variable domain, rest sourced from reference TRBV5-4 and TRBJ1-2, is ETGVTQSPTHLIKTRGQQVTLRCSSQSGHNTVSWYQQALGQGPQFIFQYYREEENGRGNFPPRFSGLQFPNYSSELNVNALELDDSALYLCASSLGTRVGYGYTFGSGTRLTVV.

At least ten counts were recorded for this clonotype. The J gene is TRBJ2-3, the V gene TRBV12-3 or TRBV12-4; weak D call: TRBD2 (6 bases). The CDR3 contains 14 residues. The ends were cut back, 5 bases at V and 1 base at J, with 10 bases in the middle. The CDR3 DNA is TGTGCCAGCAGTCCTGAGCGGGGCACAGATACGCAGTATTTT. Translated, it gives CASSPERGTDTQYF.

This clonotype was found many times. The chain carries TRBV20-1 and TRBJ2-1; the D gene could be TRBD1 or TRBD2 (5 bases each). Per germline, CDR1 DFQATT and CDR2 SNEGSKA (reference sequence). V was clipped by 5 bases and J by 1 base, with 9 bases between them. The CDR3 is 13 amino acids. CDR3: CSAEGESYNEQFF. In DNA form, the CDR3 reads TGCAGTGCTGAAGGGGAGTCCTACAATGAGCAGTTCTTC.

The chain uses TRBV2 and TRBJ2-1, with D tentatively TRBD1 or TRBD2 (5 bases each). Germline V gene data show CDR1 as SNHLY and CDR2 as FYNNEI. Trimming removed 1 base at V and 0 bases at J, with 7 bases between. CDR3 size: 15 residues. CDR3 sequence reads: CASSEGGYSYNEQFF. CDR3 sequence (DNA): TGTGCCAGCAGTGAAGGGGGGTACTCCTACAATGAGCAGTTCTTC.

This clonotype was seen a few times. The chain has TRBV4-3 and TRBJ2-2; no clear D gene. The ends were cut back, 0 bases at V and 3 bases at J, with 5 bases in the middle. Germline V gene data show CDR1 as LGHNA and CDR2 as YSLEER. This CDR3 contains 14 residues. The CDR3 nucleotides are TGCGCCAGCAGCCAAGATCGGTACACCGGGGAGCTGTTTTTT. Amino acids: CASSQDRYTGELFF.

The rearrangement links TRBV6-4 to TRBJ2-1, with 8 positions matching TRBD2. There are 14 residues in the CDR3. Per germline, CDR1 MRHNA and CDR2 SNTAGT. V dropped 4 bases and J dropped 9; count of bases not matched to a gene: 8. The CDR3 coding sequence is TGTGCCAGCAGTGCCGCGAGCGGGGGCGGTGAGCAGTTCTTC. This gives the protein CASSAASGGGEQFF.

The genes are TRBV10-1 and TRBJ2-3, with 10 bases identical to TRBD1. Trimming cost V 0 bases and J 6 bases; bases outside gene matches: 6. Germline V gene data show CDR1 as WNHNN and CDR2 as SYGVQD (reference sequence). The CDR3 runs to 16 residues. The CDR3 sequence: CASSESGTGDSDTQYF. The CDR3 DNA reads as TGCGCCAGCAGTGAGTCAGGGACAGGGGATAGCGATACGCAGTATTTT.

At least ten counts were recorded for this clonotype. The chain carries TRBV12-3 or TRBV12-4 and TRBJ2-3, with 10 bases matching TRBD1. The CDR3 is 16 amino acids. The J segment lost 5 bases and the V segment lost 6 bases, leaving 11 bases of the junction unmatched. CDR3 residues: CASSSTGTGVGDTQYF. CDR3 bases: TGTGCCAGCAGCTCCACCGGGACAGGGGTTGGAGATACGCAGTATTTT.

CDR3 loop: CASGLAGGDEQFF. In nucleotides, the CDR3 is TGTGCCAGCGGCCTAGCGGGGGGGGATGAGCAGTTCTTC. This rearrangement joins TRBV6-5 to TRBJ2-1; 12 nucleotides line up with TRBD2. V was pared by 8 bases and J by 8 bases, with 4 bases of the junction left unmatched. In germline, CDR1 is MNHEY, CDR2 SVGAGI. The CDR3 is 13 residues long.

This rearrangement joins TRBV29-1 to TRBJ2-7; D perhaps matches TRBD2 (5 bases). The CDR3 length is 12 residues. Trimming took off 7 bases at V and 7 bases at J, with 17 bases between the two ends. Germline V gives CDR1 SQVTM, CDR2 ANQGSEA. The CDR3 sequence: CSARGGLGEQYF. Here the CDR3 DNA reads TGCAGCGCCCGAGGCGGGTTGGGAGAGCAGTACTTC.

This clonotype was recorded many times. V gene TRBV11-3 combines with J gene TRBJ2-3; perhaps TRBD2 as D (5 bases). V lost 0 bases, J lost 5 bases, and 6 bases lay in between. The germline CDR1 and CDR2 sequences are SGHNT and YENEEA. The CDR3 is 13 amino acids. The CDR3 region has the DNA TGTGCCAGCAGCTTAGACGGAGGAGATACGCAGTATTTT. It is translated as CASSLDGGDTQYF.